The 10 T cell receptor beta chains listed next were all sequenced from one sample in a study of CD8+ T cells in alopecia areata. Regarding treatment: oral pan-JAK inhibitor, 5-10 mg twice daily. The sequencing template was cDNA reverse transcribed from extracted RNA. TCRdb's table, derived via immunoSEQ multiplex PCR, lists solely in-frame clones and lacks some. The table has about 190,000 clones, 50% to 60% seen once. The source was CD4+ T cells sorted from blood, collected at week 4, from a patient treated with tofacitinib. The receptors derive from a human donor with alopecia areata.

The V and J genes are TRBV4-1 and TRBJ2-1, with D perhaps matching TRBD1 (6 bases). The CDR3 covers 15 residues. The V and J ends lost 4 bases and 2 bases respectively, with 12 bases between them. Germline assignment: CDR1 MGHRA and CDR2 YSYEKL. CDR3 protein: CASSRIQGPYNEQFF. CDR3 coding DNA: TGCGCCAGCAGCCGTATACAGGGCCCCTACAATGAGCAGTTCTTC.

The gene calls are TRBV30 and TRBJ2-3; possibly TRBD1 for D (5 bases). The germline V and J ends were trimmed by 1 base and 5 bases, with 13 bases remaining between them. The CDR3 has 14 amino acids. Germline CDR1 reads GTSNPN; CDR2 reads SVGIG (reference sequence). The DNA for the CDR3 is TGTGCCTGGAGTGAGGGGATCCGGGTAGATACGCAGTATTTT. It translates to CAWSEGIRVDTQYF.

The gene calls are TRBV7-2 and TRBJ2-5; the match to TRBD1 covers 9 bases. The V gene's germline CDR1 is SGHTA and CDR2 FQGNSA. This CDR3 has 17 amino acids. V trimming: 4 bases; J trimming: 7 bases; junction bases outside the gene matches: 16. CDR3 region: CASSSLQGALSQGTQYF. The CDR3 DNA follows: TGTGCCAGCAGCTCGTTACAGGGGGCCCTGAGCCAGGGGACCCAGTACTTC.

The chain links TRBV15 to TRBJ2-3, with 7 bases aligning to TRBD2. CDR1 is LNHNV and CDR2 is YYDKDF in the germline V gene (reference sequence). CDR3 length equals 17 residues. After removal of 1 base from V and 0 bases from J, the junction contained 7 bases not matched to a gene. The CDR3 is CATSRATLAASTDTQYF. Here the CDR3 DNA reads TGTGCCACCAGCAGAGCCACTCTAGCGGCTAGCACAGATACGCAGTATTTT.

This chain connects TRBV5-1 to TRBJ2-7; TRBD1 aligns across 9 bases. The CDR3 is 15 amino acids. With 0 bases clipped from V and 6 bases from J, the junction kept 7 bases outside the gene matches. Looked up from germline, CDR1 is SGHRS and CDR2 is YFSETQ. The CDR3 coding sequence is TGCGCCAGCAGCTTGGGCCCGGGACAGGGAGGCGAGCAGTACTTC. This sequence encodes CASSLGPGQGGEQYF.

The rearrangement links TRBV30 to TRBJ2-2; 11 nucleotides agree with TRBD2. The germline CDR1 and CDR2 sequences are GTSNPN and SVGIG (reference sequence). This CDR3 contains 17 residues. V lost 8 bases to trimming and J lost 6 bases; unmatched junction nucleotides: 17. The CDR3 here is CALKPLTSGKDAGELFF. The DNA of the CDR3 is TGTGCCCTAAAGCCCCTGACTAGCGGGAAAGATGCCGGGGAGCTGTTTTTT.

This chain uses TRBV5-1 with TRBJ1-1; unclear D gene. Germline CDR1 SGHRS, CDR2 YFSETQ. Trimming took 4 bases from V and 4 from J, leaving 17 bases between them. The CDR3 runs 15 residues. CDR3 amino acids: CASSTSEGLGTEAFF. The CDR3 region has the DNA TGCGCCAGCAGCACATCGGAGGGTCTGGGCACTGAAGCTTTCTTT.

J is TRBJ2-6 and V is TRBV5-5, with D unclear. CDR1 is SGHKS, CDR2 YYEKEE, per germline (reference sequence). This CDR3 has 15 residues. With 0 bases removed from V and 3 bases from J, the gap between germline ends came to 7 bases. The CDR3 loop is CASSLEGNGANVLTF. CDR3 nucleotides: TGTGCCAGCAGCTTGGAAGGAAATGGGGCCAACGTCCTGACTTTC.

There are a few counts of this clone. The rearrangement uses TRBV19 and TRBJ1-4; D not resolved. CDR3 length: 12 amino acids. Trimming pared 9 bases from V and 7 bases from J, leaving 12 bases between. Per germline, CDR1 LNHDA and CDR2 SQIVND (reference sequence). The CDR3 protein is CASSLRGEKLFF. CDR3 bases: TGTGCCAGCTCTCTCCGCGGTGAAAAACTGTTTTTT. Full variable domain (rest looked up from reference TRBV19 and TRBJ1-4): DGGITQSPKYLFRKEGQNVTLSCEQNLNHDAMYWYRQDPGQGLRLIYYSQIVNDFQKGDIAEGYSVSREKKESFPLTVTSAQKNPTAFYLCASSLRGEKLFFGSGTQLSVL.

The gene calls are TRBV4-1 and TRBJ2-5; D is perhaps TRBD2 (6 bases). The V and J ends lost 1 base and 7 bases respectively, with 13 bases between them. The CDR3 is 14 residues long. Germline assignment: CDR1 MGHRA and CDR2 YSYEKL. The DNA of the CDR3 is TGCGCCAGCAGCCAAGTTGAGGTGGGAGGGACCCAGTACTTC. Residues: CASSQVEVGGTQYF.